One TCR beta chain is described in this entry. The target of this receptor is not known. No base-level quality is on record; no much larger clone is a single base apart. The CDR3 regions of human TCRbeta chains were subjected to immunosequencing. The study's own analysis went as follows. Repertoire TCRs were checked for matches against a reference library of SARS-CoV-2-specific TCRs that had been generated using the MIRA antigen-specificity platform. Breadth was defined as the fraction of unique TCRs that were SARS-CoV-2-associated, and depth was defined as the fraction of total T cells that were SARS-CoV-2-associated. Using the MIRA data, each spike-specific TCR was assigned both to the spike region to which the TCR was reactive and to a CD4 or CD8 class. Log10-transformed breadth and depth values were compared by one-way ANOVA with Sidak's multiple comparisons tests. TCRdb holds this immuneACCESS table with in-frame rearrangements only. Some clones are missing; in checked studies, unresolved V genes explain under half, and the rest has no known cause. That table supplies the V and J calls and clone size; D and trimming were determined from the DNA. The sample data list some 150,000 clones, and about 94% of these were observed just once. Of the sample, under 4.5% falls within the top ten clones.

Taken with the paper, the label for time point translates to: baseline before first vaccination. Samples from vaccinated people were obtained from the UK trials COV001 and COV002, which included a single-blind randomized controlled phase 2/3 trial of AZD1222 (ChAdOx1 nCoV-19) in healthy adults. For TCRbeta chain sequencing, PBMC samples from trial participants were taken at day 0 and at day 28 after the second dose. The sample comes from a study of T cell responses to AZD1222 COVID-19 vaccine (dated by TCRdb to the early 2020s). Some background on the complete study: AZD1222 recipients given second doses at about 4 weeks or at about 12 weeks were pooled, since spike-specific TCR depth and breadth were not found to differ between the two schedules. A total of over 230 trial participants underwent TCR sequencing, of whom more than 200 had received two doses of AZD1222 and about 26 had received two doses of the MenACWY control vaccine. Trial participants were enrolled into age subgroups of 18-55, 56-69 and 70-plus years, which contained around 150, 29 and 61 TCR-sequenced participants, respectively. On the study overall, not on this receptor specifically: Because no day 14 peak-response samples were available, the repertoires could be characterized only after the peak T cell response. The vaccine-associated CD4 TCRs covered the entire spike protein, and the dominant responses fell in regions 160-218 and 743-854. After two AZD1222 doses, spike-specific TCR breadth and depth were significantly higher than at day 0 and than in MenACWY recipients. Epitopes outside the regions mutated in the B.1.351 and B.1.1.7 variants were reportedly recognized by nearly half of the unique spike-specific TCRs. The 56-69-year group was small, and its depth increase did not reach significance, likely because of low power. Participants were mostly white British and included more females than males, and it was suggested by the authors that clonal diversity may have been underestimated. Only five or six AZD1222 recipients were SARS-CoV-2 seropositive at baseline, limiting conclusions about previously exposed vaccinees.

There are 14 amino acids in the CDR3, from cysteine to phenylalanine inclusive. Here the CDR3 DNA is all that survives: 42 bases in frame from base 1. V loses 4 bases of germline sequence and J loses 6 bases, and the interval between the two ends is 11 bases. CDR1 and CDR2, looked up from the germline V gene, are SGHRS and YFSETQ. Sequencing was performed on peripheral blood, taken on day 0 of AZD1222 vaccination. This sequence originates from an adult in good health. The chain uses TRBV5-1 and TRBJ1-6; the D gene is not confidently resolved. The DNA is as follows: TGCGCCAGCAGCATCGGACTGTTTAATTCACCCCTCCACTTT. This sequence encodes CASSIGLFNSPLHF.